The TCR beta chain under discussion was sequenced for a study of technical replicates of blood from a few donors. Trimming removed 5 bases from V and 5 bases from J; junction bases left unmatched: 12. This CDR3 is 16 amino acids long. The germline V gene encodes CDR1 SGHRS and CDR2 YFSETQ. Assay used: immunoSEQ multiplex PCR; TCRdb lists only in-frame clones, some missing. The table has 55,000 to 85,000 clones, less than 98% seen once. The chain links TRBV5-1 to TRBJ2-5; the match to TRBD2 covers 10 bases. Sequenced: T cells isolated from PBMCs. This receptor was identified in a human donor in good health. The CDR3 spells CASRQGIAGGGETQYF. The CDR3 DNA follows: TGCGCCAGCAGACAGGGGATAGCGGGAGGAGGGGAGACCCAGTACTTC.